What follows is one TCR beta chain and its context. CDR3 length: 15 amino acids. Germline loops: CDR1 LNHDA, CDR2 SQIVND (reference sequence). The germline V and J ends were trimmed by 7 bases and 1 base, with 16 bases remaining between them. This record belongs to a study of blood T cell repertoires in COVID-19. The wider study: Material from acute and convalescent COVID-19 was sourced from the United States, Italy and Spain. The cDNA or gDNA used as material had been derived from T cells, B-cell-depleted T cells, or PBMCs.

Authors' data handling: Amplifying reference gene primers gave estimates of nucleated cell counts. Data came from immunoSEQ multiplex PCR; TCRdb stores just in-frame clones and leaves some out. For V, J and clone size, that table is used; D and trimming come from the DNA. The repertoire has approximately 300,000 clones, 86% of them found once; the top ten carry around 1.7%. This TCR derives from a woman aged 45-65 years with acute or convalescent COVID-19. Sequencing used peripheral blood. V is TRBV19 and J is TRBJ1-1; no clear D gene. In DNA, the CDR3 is TGTGCCAGTACCGGCGGGGAAAGAGGGAACACTGAAGCTTTCTTT. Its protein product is CASTGGERGNTEAFF.